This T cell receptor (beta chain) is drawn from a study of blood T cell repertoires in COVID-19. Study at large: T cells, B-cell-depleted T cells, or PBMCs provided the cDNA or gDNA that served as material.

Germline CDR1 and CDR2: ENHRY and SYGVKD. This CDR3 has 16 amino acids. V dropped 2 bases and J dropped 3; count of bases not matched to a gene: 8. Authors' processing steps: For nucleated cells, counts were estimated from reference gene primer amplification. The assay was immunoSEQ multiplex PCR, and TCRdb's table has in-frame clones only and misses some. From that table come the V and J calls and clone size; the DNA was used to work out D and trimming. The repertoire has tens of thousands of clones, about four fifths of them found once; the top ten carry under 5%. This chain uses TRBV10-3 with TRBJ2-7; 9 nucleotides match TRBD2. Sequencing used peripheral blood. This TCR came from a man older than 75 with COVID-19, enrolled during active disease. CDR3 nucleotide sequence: TGTGCCATCAGTGAGCGGGGGGATAGCGGGGGCTACGAGCAGTACTTC. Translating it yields CAISERGDSGGYEQYF.